One sample yielded the 3 T cell receptor beta chains listed below, sequenced in a study of T cells expressing NK-cell markers. TCRdb re-called the 5' RACE reads and gives one entry per CDR3 protein, without DNA. The data show about 150,000 distinct CDR3 sequences, and the top ten clones hold around 37%. Sequencing was performed on blood T cells: a sorted CD56 or NKG2C T cell subset, CD4+ or CD8+ T cells, or bulk PBMC T cells (not recorded which). The receptors were gathered from a woman between 50 and 59 years old in good health.

This chain uses TRBV19 with TRBJ2-7. The CDR3 has 12 amino acids. Per germline, CDR1 LNHDA and CDR2 SQIVND (reference sequence). CDR3 residues: CASSVPSYEQYF. Full variable domain (rest looked up from reference TRBV19 and TRBJ2-7): DGGITQSPKYLFRKEGQNVTLSCEQNLNHDAMYWYRQDPGQGLRLIYYSQIVNDFQKGDIAEGYSVSREKKESFPLTVTSAQKNPTAFYLCASSVPSYEQYFGPGTRLTVT.

The chain has TRBV10-2 and TRBJ1-6; without DNA, the TCRdb call of TRBD1 cannot be checked. From germline, CDR1 is WSHSY and CDR2 SAAADI. The CDR3 is made up of 14 amino acids. CDR3 sequence: CASSDLQAYSPLHF.

This chain uses TRBV10-2 with TRBJ2-3; TCRdb names TRBD2, which stays unverified in the absence of DNA. This CDR3 comprises 13 residues. The germline V gene encodes CDR1 WSHSY and CDR2 SAAADI. CDR3 in amino acids: CASKGLFTDTQYF.